The source of this TCR beta chain is a study of blood T cell repertoires in COVID-19. Study-level information: Sources were T cells, B-cell-depleted T cells, or PBMCs; the material itself was cDNA or gDNA.

V shed 7 bases and J shed 0 bases, with 10 bases lying between them. The germline CDR1 and CDR2 sequences are MNHEY and SMNVEV (reference sequence). There are 15 residues in the CDR3. Study processing details: Amplification from reference gene primers served as the basis for estimated nucleated cell counts. Libraries were prepared by immunoSEQ multiplex PCR; TCRdb keeps only in-frame clonotypes and omits some of them. D and trimming were read from the DNA, whereas the V and J calls and clone size are those reported in that table. The sample shows around 280,000 clones, under 90% of them seen only once. Two negative PCRs, clearance, or symptom resolution characterized the recovered Cohort 3 donors. There are many counts of this clone.

The rearrangement joins TRBV27 to TRBJ1-6; no clear D gene. This TCR was recovered from a woman between 40 and 50 years old who had recovered from COVID-19. What was sequenced was PBMCs or T cells enriched from blood (not recorded which). The CDR3 DNA reads TGTGCCAGCATGTTGCGTAGCTCCTATAATTCACCCCTCCACTTT. As protein: CASMLRSSYNSPLHF.